This T cell receptor beta chain emerged from a study of blood T cell repertoires in COVID-19. Whole-study context: T cells, B-cell-depleted T cells, or PBMCs supplied cDNA or gDNA.

The assay was immunoSEQ multiplex PCR, and TCRdb's table has in-frame clones only and misses some. This table has about 280,000 clones, around four fifths appearing once. The sequencing input was peripheral blood. The clonotype comes from a woman aged 50 to 60 who had recovered from COVID-19.

CDR3 in DNA: TGCGCCAGGGGGACAGGGATGGAGACCCAGTACTTC. Translation gives CARGTGMETQYF. The chain couples TRBV5-1 to TRBJ2-5; the match to TRBD1 covers 9 bases. Per germline, CDR1 SGHRS and CDR2 YFSETQ. V trimming: 8 bases; J trimming: 5 bases; junction bases outside the gene matches: 4. This CDR3 region has 12 residues.